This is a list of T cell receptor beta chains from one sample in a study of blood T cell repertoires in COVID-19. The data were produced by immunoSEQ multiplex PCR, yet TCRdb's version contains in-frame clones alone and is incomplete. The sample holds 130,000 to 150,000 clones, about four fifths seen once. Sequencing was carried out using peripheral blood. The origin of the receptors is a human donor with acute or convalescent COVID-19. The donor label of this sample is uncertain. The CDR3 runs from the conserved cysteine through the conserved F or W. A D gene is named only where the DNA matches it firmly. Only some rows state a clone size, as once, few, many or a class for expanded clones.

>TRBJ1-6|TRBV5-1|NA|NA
CASSVGGGNSPLHF
TGCGCCAGCAGTGTAGGGGGGGGAAATTCACCCCTCCACTTT
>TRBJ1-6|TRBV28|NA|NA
CASSGLQATRASLHF
TGTGCCAGCAGTGGGCTCCAAGCCACCAGGGCATCCCTCCACTTT
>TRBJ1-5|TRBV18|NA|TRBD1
CASSAGQGYSNQPQHF
TGTGCCAGCTCAGCGGGACAGGGGTATAGCAATCAGCCCCAGCATTTT
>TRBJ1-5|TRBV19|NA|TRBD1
CASSKGQGAYQPQHF
TGTGCCAGTAGTAAGGGACAGGGGGCCTATCAGCCCCAGCATTTT
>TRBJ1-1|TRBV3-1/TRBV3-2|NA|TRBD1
CASSPWDRGGPEAFF
TGTGCCAGCAGCCCTTGGGACAGGGGGGGGCCTGAAGCTTTCTTT
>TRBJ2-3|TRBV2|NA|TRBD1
CASRGDSFATDTQYF
TGTGCCAGCAGGGGGGACAGTTTTGCGACAGATACGCAGTATTTT
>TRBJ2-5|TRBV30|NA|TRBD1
CAWSDTGGWETQYF
TGTGCCTGGAGTGACACAGGGGGCTGGGAGACCCAGTACTTC
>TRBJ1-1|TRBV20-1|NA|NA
CSVPVNTEAFF
TGCAGTGTTCCGGTGAACACTGAAGCTTTCTTT
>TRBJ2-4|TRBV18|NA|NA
CASSEAKGVHNIQYF
TGTGCCAGCTCAGAAGCGAAAGGGGTCCATAACATTCAGTACTTC
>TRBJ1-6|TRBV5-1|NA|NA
CASSPQAPRDPSPLHF
TGCGCCAGCAGCCCCCAGGCTCCGAGAGATCCGTCACCCCTCCACTTT
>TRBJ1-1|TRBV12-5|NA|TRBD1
CASGQTGGTEAFF
TGTGCTAGTGGACAAACAGGGGGCACTGAAGCTTTCTTT
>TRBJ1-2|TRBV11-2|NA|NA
CASSLSRGSAYGYTF
TGTGCCAGCAGCTTAAGCCGGGGGTCTGCCTATGGCTACACCTTC
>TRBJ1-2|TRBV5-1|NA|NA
CASSSPSRPYGYTF
TGCGCCAGCAGTTCCCCTAGCAGACCTTATGGCTACACCTTC
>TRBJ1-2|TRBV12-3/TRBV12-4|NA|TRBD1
CASRATGGHGYTF
TGTGCCAGCAGAGCTACAGGGGGACATGGCTACACCTTC
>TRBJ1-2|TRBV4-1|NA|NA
CASSQVAGSTYGYTF
TGCGCCAGCAGCCAAGTAGCCGGGAGTACCTATGGCTACACCTTC
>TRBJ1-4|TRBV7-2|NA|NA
CASSLGGLNEKLFF
TGTGCCAGCAGCTTGGGGGGTCTTAATGAAAAACTGTTTTTT
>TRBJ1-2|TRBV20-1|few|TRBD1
CSAWDRLTHTF
TGCAGTGCTTGGGACAGGCTCACCCACACCTTC
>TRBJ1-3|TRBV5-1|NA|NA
CASSLAGSEGYSGNTIYF
TGCGCCAGCAGCTTGGCCGGGTCGGAGGGTTACTCTGGAAACACCATATATTTT
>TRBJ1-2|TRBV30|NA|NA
CACPGEYPYGYTF
TGTGCCTGCCCCGGGGAATACCCCTATGGCTACACCTTC
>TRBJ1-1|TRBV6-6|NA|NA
CASSYTRAGENKAFF
TGTGCCAGCAGTTACACCAGAGCAGGGGAAAACAAAGCTTTCTTT
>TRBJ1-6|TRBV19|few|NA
CASSAVTSNSPLHF
TGTGCCAGTAGCGCGGTGACCTCCAATTCACCCCTCCACTTT
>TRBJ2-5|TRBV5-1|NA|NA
CASSTGPQEETQYF
TGCGCCAGCAGCACAGGGCCGCAGGAAGAGACCCAGTACTTC
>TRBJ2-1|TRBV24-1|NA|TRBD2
CATSDGRGGPYNEQFF
TGTGCCACCAGTGATGGACGGGGGGGGCCTTACAATGAGCAGTTCTTC
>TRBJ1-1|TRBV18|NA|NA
CASSPYRENTEAFF
TGTGCCAGCTCACCGTACAGGGAGAACACTGAAGCTTTCTTT
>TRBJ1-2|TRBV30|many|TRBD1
CAWIRTGNYGYTF
TGTGCCTGGATTCGGACAGGGAACTATGGCTACACCTTC
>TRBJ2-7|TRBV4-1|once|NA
CASSQAPQGGGEQYF
TGCGCCAGCAGCCAGGCGCCTCAGGGAGGGGGCGAGCAGTACTTC
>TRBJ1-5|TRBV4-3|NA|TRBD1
CASSPGQGINQPQHF
TGCGCCAGCAGCCCAGGACAGGGGATCAATCAGCCCCAGCATTTT